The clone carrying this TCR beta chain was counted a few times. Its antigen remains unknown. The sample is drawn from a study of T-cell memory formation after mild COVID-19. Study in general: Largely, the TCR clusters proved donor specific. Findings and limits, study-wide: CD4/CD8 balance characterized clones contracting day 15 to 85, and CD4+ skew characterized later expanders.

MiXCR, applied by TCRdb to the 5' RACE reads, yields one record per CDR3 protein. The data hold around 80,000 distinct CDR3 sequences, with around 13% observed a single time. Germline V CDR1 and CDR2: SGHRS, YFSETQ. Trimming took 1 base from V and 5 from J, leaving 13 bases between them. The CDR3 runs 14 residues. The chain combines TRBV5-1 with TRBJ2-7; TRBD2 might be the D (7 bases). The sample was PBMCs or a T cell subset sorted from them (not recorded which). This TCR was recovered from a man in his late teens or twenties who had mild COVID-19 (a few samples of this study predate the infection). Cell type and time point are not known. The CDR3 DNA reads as TGCGCCAGCAGCTTGATGGGGGGGCTCAACGAGCAGTACTTC. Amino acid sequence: CASSLMGGLNEQYF. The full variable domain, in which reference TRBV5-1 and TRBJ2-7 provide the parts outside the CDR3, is KAGVTQTPRYLIKTRGQQVTLSCSPISGHRSVSWYQQTPGQGLQFLFEYFSETQRNKGNFPGRFSGRQFSNSRSEMNVSTLELGDSALYLCASSLMGGLNEQYFGPGTRLTVT.